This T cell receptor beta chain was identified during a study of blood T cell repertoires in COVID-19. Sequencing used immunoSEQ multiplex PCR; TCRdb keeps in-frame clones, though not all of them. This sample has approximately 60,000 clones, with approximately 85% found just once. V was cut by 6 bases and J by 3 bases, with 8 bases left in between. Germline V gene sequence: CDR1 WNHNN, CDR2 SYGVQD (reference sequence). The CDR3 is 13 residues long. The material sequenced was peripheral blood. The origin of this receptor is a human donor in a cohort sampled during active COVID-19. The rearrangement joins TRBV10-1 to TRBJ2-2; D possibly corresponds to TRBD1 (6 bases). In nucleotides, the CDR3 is TGCGCCAGCAGCCCAGGGGACACCGGGGAGCTGTTTTTT. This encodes CASSPGDTGELFF.